The 23 T cell receptor beta chains given below trace back to one sample, sequenced in a study of blood T cell repertoires in COVID-19. The repertoire was sequenced with immunoSEQ multiplex PCR; TCRdb's copy has only in-frame clones and lacks some. The data hold under 150,000 clones, with roughly 76% observed a single time. The sequencing input was peripheral blood. These receptors originate from a human donor with acute or convalescent COVID-19. The donor label of this sample is uncertain.

This clone was observed a single time. The CDR3 DNA sequence: TGTGCCAGCAGTTTAAAACAGTATAATTCACCCCTCCACTTT. Translating it yields CASSLKQYNSPLHF. The V and J genes are TRBV27 and TRBJ1-6; D is ambiguous. CDR1 and CDR2 (germline): MNHEY, SMNVEV (reference sequence). The CDR3 spans 14 residues. Trimming stripped 2 bases from V and 4 bases from J, with 6 bases between.

The chain carries TRBV3-1 (or the pseudogene TRBV3-2) and TRBJ1-2; D is unclear. Germline V lookup: CDR1 LGHDT, CDR2 YNNKEL (reference sequence). V lost 0 bases and J lost 0, with 5 bases in between. The CDR3 extends over 14 amino acids. The CDR3 is CASSQDLPNYGYTF. The CDR3 nucleotides read TGTGCCAGCAGCCAAGACCTACCTAACTATGGCTACACCTTC.

This clone was seen once. The chain joins TRBV5-1 to TRBJ2-2; D perhaps matches TRBD1 (6 bases). This CDR3 comprises 15 residues. The germline V and J ends were trimmed by 1 base and 4 bases, with 11 bases remaining between them. Looked up from germline, CDR1 is SGHRS and CDR2 is YFSETQ. CDR3 residues: CASSLTGSATGELFF. DNA for the CDR3: TGCGCCAGCAGCTTGACAGGGTCAGCCACCGGGGAGCTGTTTTTT. The complete variable domain, with remaining parts taken from reference TRBV5-1 and TRBJ2-2, reads KAGVTQTPRYLIKTRGQQVTLSCSPISGHRSVSWYQQTPGQGLQFLFEYFSETQRNKGNFPGRFSGRQFSNSRSEMNVSTLELGDSALYLCASSLTGSATGELFFGEGSRLTVL.

This chain joins TRBV5-1 and TRBJ1-3; D unresolved. Looked up from germline, CDR1 is SGHRS and CDR2 is YFSETQ. Trimming stripped 0 bases from V and 4 bases from J, with 17 bases between. The CDR3 sequence is 17 residues long. The CDR3 sequence is CASSLGSWSFRGNTIYF. As DNA, the CDR3 is TGCGCCAGCAGCTTGGGGTCGTGGTCCTTTCGGGGAAACACCATATATTTT. Combining the CDR3 with reference TRBV5-1 and TRBJ1-3 gives the whole variable domain KAGVTQTPRYLIKTRGQQVTLSCSPISGHRSVSWYQQTPGQGLQFLFEYFSETQRNKGNFPGRFSGRQFSNSRSEMNVSTLELGDSALYLCASSLGSWSFRGNTIYFGEGSWLTVV.

The chain employs TRBV5-4 and TRBJ2-7, with no clear D. This CDR3 is 13 amino acids long. Germline V gene lookup returns CDR1 SGHNT and CDR2 YYREEE (reference sequence). With 1 base removed from V and 5 bases from J, the gap between germline ends came to 10 bases. The CDR3 sequence is CASSLSGRHEQYF. In DNA form, the CDR3 reads TGTGCCAGCAGCTTGTCGGGTCGACACGAGCAGTACTTC.

The V call is TRBV5-6, the J call TRBJ1-4; no clear D. The germline V and J ends were trimmed by 0 bases and 0 bases, with 6 bases remaining between them. Germline CDR1 SGHDT, CDR2 YYEEEE. The CDR3 spans 15 residues. Here the CDR3 reads CASSLVGATNEKLFF. CDR3 nucleotide sequence: TGTGCCAGCAGCTTGGTCGGGGCAACTAATGAAAAACTGTTTTTT.

This chain uses TRBV27 with TRBJ2-7, with 7 nucleotides matching TRBD1. The CDR3 is made up of 14 amino acids. Germline V gene lookup returns CDR1 MNHEY and CDR2 SMNVEV (reference sequence). The junction had 5 bases not matched to a gene; V was cut back by 6 bases and J by 0 bases. Here the CDR3 reads CASSWDSSSYEQYF. The CDR3 DNA is TGTGCCAGCAGCTGGGACAGTAGCTCCTACGAGCAGTACTTC.

The chain recombines TRBV10-2 with TRBJ1-1; TRBD1 matches at 8 bases. CDR3 length: 23 amino acids. V was clipped by 3 bases and J by 0 bases; unmatched bases: 27. Germline-derived CDR1 and CDR2 are WSHSY and SAAADI. CDR3 residues: CASSDRMYVHSSGQEFMNTEAFF. The DNA of the CDR3 is TGCGCCAGCAGTGACAGAATGTATGTCCACTCCTCGGGACAGGAATTCATGAACACTGAAGCTTTCTTT.

The chain carries TRBV24-1 and TRBJ1-5; D perhaps matches TRBD1 (5 bases). V lost 2 bases to trimming and J lost 7 bases, with 11 bases between them. Germline loops: CDR1 KGHDR, CDR2 SFDVKD. CDR3 size: 14 residues. The CDR3, as DNA: TGTGCCACCAGTGATTCAGGGAGGGGCCAGCCCCAGCATTTT. Translated: CATSDSGRGQPQHF.

The chain links TRBV3-1 (or the pseudogene TRBV3-2) to TRBJ2-7, with 7 nucleotides matching TRBD1. The CDR3 runs to 13 residues. Trimming removed 2 bases from V and 5 bases from J; junction bases left unmatched: 3. Looked up from germline, CDR1 is LGHDT and CDR2 is YNNKEL (reference sequence). CDR3 loop: CASSQSTGDEQYF. The DNA of the CDR3 is TGTGCCAGCAGCCAATCAACAGGGGACGAGCAGTACTTC.

This chain links TRBV6-6 with TRBJ1-5, with a tentative D call TRBD1 (5 bases). V dropped 5 bases and J dropped 0 bases, with 17 bases sitting between them. Germline CDR1 MNHNY, CDR2 SVGAGI (reference sequence). The CDR3 has 17 amino acids. The CDR3 DNA sequence: TGTGCCAGCAGTCCGATGAGGGGAGGTTATAGCAATCAGCCCCAGCATTTT. The encoded protein is CASSPMRGGYSNQPQHF.

The V call is TRBV14, the J call TRBJ1-1; possible D gene TRBD1, 5 bases. This CDR3 is 13 amino acids long. Per germline, CDR1 SGHDN and CDR2 FVKESK. V lost 0 bases and J lost 9, with 11 bases in between. For the CDR3, the DNA is TGTGCCAGCAGCCAAGATACCCGGGGGAAAGCTTTCTTT. Encoded protein: CASSQDTRGKAFF.

The chain employs TRBV5-4 and TRBJ2-2; 10 positions match TRBD1. The V and J ends lost 8 bases and 4 bases, in that order; junction bases with no gene match: 5. Germline CDR1 SGHNT, CDR2 YYREEE (reference sequence). The CDR3 runs to 14 residues. The CDR3 coding sequence is TGTGCCAGTGGGCGGGACAGGGGCACCGGGGAGCTGTTTTTT. Translating gives CASGRDRGTGELFF.

The rearrangement links TRBV6-6 to TRBJ1-1, with a possible D match to TRBD1 (5 bases). Germline V gene lookup returns CDR1 MNHNY and CDR2 SVGAGI (reference sequence). V was cut by 4 bases and J by 11 bases, with 17 bases left in between. This CDR3 has 13 residues. The DNA for the CDR3 is TGTGCCAGCAGTTTCAATCGGGGCGCGGGGGCTTTCTTT. Its protein is CASSFNRGAGAFF.

The chain joins TRBV2 to TRBJ1-3; TRBD1 aligns across 9 bases. CDR3 length equals 14 residues. V dropped 6 bases and J dropped 3; count of bases not matched to a gene: 3. Germline V gene data show CDR1 as SNHLY and CDR2 as FYNNEI. CDR3 nucleotide sequence: TGTGCCAGCAGGAGGACAGGGGTTGGAAACACCATATATTTT. Protein sequence: CASRRTGVGNTIYF. The full variable domain, with the rest looked up from reference TRBV2 and TRBJ1-3, is EPEVTQTPSHQVTQMGQEVILRCVPISNHLYFYWYRQILGQKVEFLVSFYNNEISEKSEIFDDQFSVERPDGSNFTLKIRSTKLEDSAMYFCASRRTGVGNTIYFGEGSWLTVV.

The chain carries TRBV15 and TRBJ1-6, with D perhaps TRBD1 (5 bases). The V and J ends lost 2 bases and 7 bases respectively, with 15 bases between them. This CDR3 is built from 16 residues. CDR1 and CDR2 from the germline V gene are LNHNV and YYDKDF (reference sequence). The CDR3: CATSRSRQGGNSPLHF. The CDR3 DNA is TGTGCCACCAGCAGAAGCAGGCAGGGAGGGAATTCACCCCTCCACTTT.

The chain uses TRBV9 and TRBJ2-3, with TRBD2 identical over 12 bases. CDR1 and CDR2 from the germline V gene are SGDLS and YYNGEE. The CDR3 totals 21 residues. V dropped 3 bases and J dropped 0; count of bases not matched to a gene: 17. Written as DNA, the CDR3 is TGTGCCAGCAGCGCTGGACTAGCGGGGATAGTTCCCCGTGCTAGCACAGATACGCAGTATTTT. This translates into CASSAGLAGIVPRASTDTQYF.

The rearrangement links TRBV5-1 to TRBJ2-2; tentative D call: TRBD1 (5 bases). CDR1 and CDR2 from the germline V gene are SGHRS and YFSETQ. The ends were cut back, 3 bases at V and 3 bases at J, with 12 bases in the middle. This CDR3 has 15 residues. The CDR3 reads CASSWVKGDTGELFF. The CDR3 nucleotides are TGCGCCAGCAGCTGGGTGAAAGGGGACACCGGGGAGCTGTTTTTT.

V is TRBV10-3 and J is TRBJ2-3; a weak D match, TRBD2 (7 bases). CDR3 size: 17 residues. Trimming took 2 bases from V and 2 from J, leaving 17 bases between them. Germline-derived CDR1 and CDR2 are ENHRY and SYGVKD. CDR3 protein: CAISEGRGGPHTDTQYF. Here the CDR3 DNA reads TGTGCCATCAGTGAGGGGAGGGGGGGCCCTCACACAGATACGCAGTATTTT.

V usage is TRBV24-1 and J usage is TRBJ2-3; D possibly corresponds to TRBD2 (5 bases). The germline V gene has CDR1 KGHDR and CDR2 SFDVKD. V dropped 9 bases and J dropped 4 bases, with 13 bases sitting between them. CDR3 size: 13 residues. CDR3 DNA sequence: TGTGCCACCGCCCGACCGGGGTCAGATACGCAGTATTTT. Translated: CATARPGSDTQYF.

The chain has TRBV5-1 and TRBJ2-2; D may be TRBD1 (6 bases). CDR1 and CDR2 from the germline V gene are SGHRS and YFSETQ. This CDR3 is built from 14 residues. Trimming removed 4 bases from V and 3 bases from J, with 10 bases in between. The CDR3 spells CASSPAGDTGELFF. CDR3 coding DNA: TGCGCCAGCAGCCCGGCAGGGGACACCGGGGAGCTGTTTTTT.

The V call is TRBV12-3 or TRBV12-4, the J call TRBJ1-1; no reliable D call. Trimming took off 6 bases at V and 4 bases at J, with 9 bases between the two ends. The CDR3 extends over 12 amino acids. In nucleotides, the CDR3 is TGTGCCAGCAGGCGGAAAACCACTGAAGCTTTCTTT. Translating gives CASRRKTTEAFF.

This rearrangement joins TRBV2 to TRBJ2-7, with 10 bases aligning to TRBD1. The CDR3 contains 16 residues. Per the germline V gene, CDR1 is SNHLY and CDR2 is FYNNEI. V lost 0 bases, J lost 7 bases, and 9 bases stayed unmatched. In DNA form, the CDR3 reads TGTGCCAGCAGTGAAGCGCTCAGACAGGGGGCACGTGAGCAGTACGTC. Its translation is CASSEALRQGAREQYV.